The next 14 T cell receptor beta chains were all read from a single sample in a study of human T cells and chemical hapten exposure. MiXCR was run by TCRdb on the RACE reads, yielding one entry per CDR3 protein. The repertoire includes about 350,000 distinct CDR3 sequences, under 6.5% of them detected once, and 4.5% to 6% sits in the top ten. Time point described: patch test 2, 6 weeks after DPC sensitization. Treatment of the sample: therapeutic diphenylcyclopropenone sensitization with weekly scalp DPC. Specimen: whole blood, collected in connection with sensitization to the hapten diphenylcyclopropenone (DPC). The origin of the receptors is a young woman with alopecia areata. Some clones in this sample may be carry-over from other donors' samples.

The CDR3 reads CASSIGTVGNTIYF. The CDR3 DNA reads as TGTGCCAGCAGTATTGGGACAGTTGGAAACACCATATATTTT. The rearrangement uses TRBV12-3 or TRBV12-4 and TRBJ1-3, with 7 bases lining up with TRBD1. The CDR3 consists of 14 residues. The V gene end was trimmed by 5 bases and the J gene end by 3 bases; junction bases not matched to a gene: 4.

This chain links TRBV29-1 with TRBJ2-5, with D tentatively TRBD2 (5 bases). Germline CDR1 SQVTM, CDR2 ANQGSEA. Trimming pared 6 bases from V and 3 bases from J, leaving 8 bases between. The CDR3 is 11 residues long. This CDR3 reads CSVLAKETQYF. CDR3 coding DNA: TGCAGCGTCCTAGCCAAAGAGACCCAGTACTTC.

This clonotype was counted ten times or more. This sequence joins TRBV20-1 and TRBJ1-5; 7 bases map to TRBD1. This CDR3 has 16 amino acids. V trimming: 4 bases; J trimming: 7 bases; junction bases outside the gene matches: 16. Germline values: CDR1 DFQATT, CDR2 SNEGSKA (reference sequence). CDR3 sequence (DNA): TGCAGTGCTATCTACCAAACAGGGGAGAAGGGGCAGCCCCAGCATTTT. It encodes CSAIYQTGEKGQPQHF.

The sample holds many counts of this clonotype. The J gene is TRBJ1-1, the V gene TRBV6-1; D ambiguous. The germline V gene has CDR1 MNHNS and CDR2 SASEGT. This CDR3 comprises 15 residues. V was trimmed by 7 bases and J by 0 bases, leaving 15 bases between them. This CDR3 is CASNEFTDMNTEAFF. In DNA, the CDR3 is TGTGCCAGCAACGAATTCACAGATATGAACACTGAAGCTTTCTTT.

Many counts were recorded for this clonotype. The rearrangement uses TRBV5-4 and TRBJ2-6; D is unresolved. V was shortened by 0 bases and J by 2 bases, with 12 bases between the two germline ends. Germline lookup yields CDR1 SGHNT and CDR2 YYREEE (reference sequence). This CDR3 spans 17 amino acids. The CDR3 DNA sequence: TGTGCCAGCAGCTTGGGGCCCGGCCAAACTGGGGCCAACGTCCTGACTTTC. Translating gives CASSLGPGQTGANVLTF.

Many counts were recorded for this clonotype. The chain combines TRBV20-1 with TRBJ1-1, with TRBD1 as a possible D gene (6 bases). This CDR3 spans 12 amino acids. The germline CDR1 and CDR2 sequences are DFQATT and SNEGSKA (reference sequence). V was trimmed by 6 bases and J by 2 bases, leaving 10 bases between them. The CDR3 DNA follows: TGCAGTGCAAATGGGGGCAACACTGAAGCTTTCTTT. Its protein is CSANGGNTEAFF.

This clonotype was counted at least ten times. V and J are TRBV2 and TRBJ1-4; D is possibly TRBD1 (5 bases). Per germline, CDR1 SNHLY and CDR2 FYNNEI. The V and J ends lost 0 bases and 8 bases respectively, with 10 bases between them. The CDR3 consists of 14 residues. This CDR3 is CASSEAGVGEKLFF. CDR3 bases: TGTGCCAGCAGTGAAGCAGGGGTAGGGGAAAAACTGTTTTTT.

This clonotype occurred a few times. One junction end does not reproduce the germline sequence, and a read error may be involved. J is TRBJ2-5 and V is TRBV10-3; TRBD1 is a possible D gene (5 bases). Germline V lookup: CDR1 ENHRY, CDR2 SYGVKD. There are 12 residues in the CDR3. CDR3 DNA: TGTGCCATCCGTGACAGTTCGGAGACCCAGTACTTC. Translation: CAIRDSSETQYF.

The chain combines TRBV29-1 with TRBJ1-2; D is ambiguous. The CDR3 has 12 residues. With 3 bases removed from V and 3 bases from J, the gap between germline ends came to 8 bases. In germline, CDR1 is SQVTM, CDR2 ANQGSEA. The CDR3 nucleotides read TGCAGCGTTGATGGGCAGGACTATGGCTACACCTTC. It specifies CSVDGQDYGYTF. Full variable domain (remainder filled in from reference TRBV29-1 and TRBJ1-2): SAVISQKPSRDICQRGTSLTIQCQVDSQVTMMFWYRQQPGQSLTLIATANQGSEATYESGFVIDKFPISRPNLTFSTLTVSNMSPEDSSIYLCSVDGQDYGYTFGSGTRLTVV.

A few counts support this clonotype. The chain recombines TRBV6-5 with TRBJ1-1; D unresolved. The CDR3 spans 12 residues. Germline lookup yields CDR1 MNHEY and CDR2 SVGAGI. V gave up 6 bases and J gave up 7 bases, with 12 bases separating them. CDR3 sequence: CASRARSNEAFF. The CDR3 bases are TGTGCCAGCAGGGCCCGGAGTAATGAAGCTTTCTTT.

This chain connects TRBV29-1 to TRBJ2-7, with 8 bases matching TRBD1. The germline CDR1 and CDR2 sequences are SQVTM and ANQGSEA. The CDR3 is 11 amino acids. V was clipped by 7 bases and J by 4 bases; unmatched bases: 3. The CDR3 DNA reads TGCAGCGCACGACAGGGGTACGAGCAGTACTTC. It yields the protein CSARQGYEQYF.

The CDR3: CASSPTSGTSYNEQFF. In nucleotides, the CDR3 is TGTGCCAGCAGCCCCACTTCCGGGACATCCTACAATGAGCAGTTCTTC. The chain carries TRBV9 and TRBJ2-1; possible D gene TRBD1, 6 bases. V dropped 4 bases and J dropped 1 base, with 15 bases sitting between them. Germline lookup yields CDR1 SGDLS and CDR2 YYNGEE. CDR3 length: 16 residues. Looking up the rest from reference TRBV9 and TRBJ2-1 gives the full variable domain: DSGVTQTPKHLITATGQRVTLRCSPRSGDLSVYWYQQSLDQGLQFLIQYYNGEERAKGNILERFSAQQFPDLHSELNLSSLELGDSALYFCASSPTSGTSYNEQFFGPGTRLTVL.

In this sample, this clonotype turned up many times. The V gene is TRBV15, the J gene TRBJ2-1, with TRBD2 matching over 9 bases. The V gene end was trimmed by 3 bases and the J gene end by 8 bases; junction bases not matched to a gene: 14. Germline lookup yields CDR1 LNHNV and CDR2 YYDKDF (reference sequence). The CDR3 extends over 17 amino acids. The CDR3: CATSREPPSAGGHEQFF. CDR3 DNA sequence: TGTGCCACCAGCAGGGAACCCCCCAGCGCGGGGGGGCATGAGCAGTTCTTC.

The CDR3 here is CSASGGAQETQYF. CDR3 sequence (DNA): TGCAGTGCTAGCGGGGGGGCCCAAGAGACCCAGTACTTC. The chain employs TRBV20-1 and TRBJ2-5; 8 bases line up with TRBD2. The CDR3 runs to 13 residues. Germline values: CDR1 DFQATT, CDR2 SNEGSKA (reference sequence). V lost 3 bases and J lost 1; bases outside the gene matches: 1.